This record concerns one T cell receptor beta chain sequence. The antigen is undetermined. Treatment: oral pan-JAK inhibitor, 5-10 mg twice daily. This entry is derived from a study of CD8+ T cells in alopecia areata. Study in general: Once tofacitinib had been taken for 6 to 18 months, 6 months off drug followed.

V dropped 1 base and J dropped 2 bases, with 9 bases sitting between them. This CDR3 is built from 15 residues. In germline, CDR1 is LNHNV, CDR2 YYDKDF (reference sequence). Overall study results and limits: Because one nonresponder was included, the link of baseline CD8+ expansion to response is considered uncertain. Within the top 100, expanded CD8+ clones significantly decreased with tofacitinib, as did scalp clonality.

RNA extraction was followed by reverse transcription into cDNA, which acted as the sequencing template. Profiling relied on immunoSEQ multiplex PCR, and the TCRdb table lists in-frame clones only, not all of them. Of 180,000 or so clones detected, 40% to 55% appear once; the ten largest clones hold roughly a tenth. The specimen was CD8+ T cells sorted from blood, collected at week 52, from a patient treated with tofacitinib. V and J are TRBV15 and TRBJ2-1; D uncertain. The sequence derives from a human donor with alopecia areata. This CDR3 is CATSRGRSTYNEQFF. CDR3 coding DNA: TGTGCCACCAGCAGAGGTAGGTCGACCTACAATGAGCAGTTCTTC.